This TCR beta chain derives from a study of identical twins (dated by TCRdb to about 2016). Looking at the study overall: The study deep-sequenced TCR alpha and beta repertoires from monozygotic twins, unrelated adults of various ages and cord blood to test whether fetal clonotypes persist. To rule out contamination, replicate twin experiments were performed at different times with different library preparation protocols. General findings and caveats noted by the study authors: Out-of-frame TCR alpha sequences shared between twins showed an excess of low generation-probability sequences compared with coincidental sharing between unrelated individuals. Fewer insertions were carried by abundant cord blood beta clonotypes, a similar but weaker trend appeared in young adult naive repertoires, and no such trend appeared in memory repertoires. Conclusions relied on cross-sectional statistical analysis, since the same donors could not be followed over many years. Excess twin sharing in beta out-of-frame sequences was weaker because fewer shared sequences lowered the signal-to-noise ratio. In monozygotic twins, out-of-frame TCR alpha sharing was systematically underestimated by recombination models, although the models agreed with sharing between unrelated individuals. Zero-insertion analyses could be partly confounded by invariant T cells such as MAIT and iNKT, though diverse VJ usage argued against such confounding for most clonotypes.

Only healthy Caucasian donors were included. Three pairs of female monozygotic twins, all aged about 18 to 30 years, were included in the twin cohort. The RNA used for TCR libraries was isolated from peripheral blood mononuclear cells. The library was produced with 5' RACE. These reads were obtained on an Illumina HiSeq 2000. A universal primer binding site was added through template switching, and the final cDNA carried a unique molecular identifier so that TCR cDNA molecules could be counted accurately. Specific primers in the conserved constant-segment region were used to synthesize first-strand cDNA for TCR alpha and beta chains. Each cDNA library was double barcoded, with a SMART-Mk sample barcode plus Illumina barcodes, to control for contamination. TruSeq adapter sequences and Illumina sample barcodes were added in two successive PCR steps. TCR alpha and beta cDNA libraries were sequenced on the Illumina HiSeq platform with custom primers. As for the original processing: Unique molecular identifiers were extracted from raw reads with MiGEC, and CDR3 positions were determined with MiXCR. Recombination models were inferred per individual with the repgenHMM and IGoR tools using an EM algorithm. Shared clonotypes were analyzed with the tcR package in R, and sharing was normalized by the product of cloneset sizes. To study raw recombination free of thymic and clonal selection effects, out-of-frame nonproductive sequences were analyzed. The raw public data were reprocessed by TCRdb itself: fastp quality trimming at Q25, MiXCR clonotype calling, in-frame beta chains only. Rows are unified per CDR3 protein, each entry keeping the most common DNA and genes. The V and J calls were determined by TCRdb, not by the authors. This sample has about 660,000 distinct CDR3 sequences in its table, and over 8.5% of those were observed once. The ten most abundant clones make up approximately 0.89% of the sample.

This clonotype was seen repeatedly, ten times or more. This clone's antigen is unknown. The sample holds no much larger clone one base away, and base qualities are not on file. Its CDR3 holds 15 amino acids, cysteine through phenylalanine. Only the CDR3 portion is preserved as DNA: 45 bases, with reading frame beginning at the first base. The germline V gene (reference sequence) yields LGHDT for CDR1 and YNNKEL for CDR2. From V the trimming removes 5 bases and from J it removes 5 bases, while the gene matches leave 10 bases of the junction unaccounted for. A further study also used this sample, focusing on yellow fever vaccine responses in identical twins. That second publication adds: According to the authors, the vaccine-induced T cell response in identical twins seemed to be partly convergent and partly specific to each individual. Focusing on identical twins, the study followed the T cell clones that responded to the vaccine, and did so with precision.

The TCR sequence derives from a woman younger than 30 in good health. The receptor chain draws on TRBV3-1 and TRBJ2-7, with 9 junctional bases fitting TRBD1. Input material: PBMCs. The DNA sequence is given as TGTGCCAGCAGCAACCGGGACAGGGAGTCGGACGAGCAGTACTTC. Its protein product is CASSNRDRESDEQYF.